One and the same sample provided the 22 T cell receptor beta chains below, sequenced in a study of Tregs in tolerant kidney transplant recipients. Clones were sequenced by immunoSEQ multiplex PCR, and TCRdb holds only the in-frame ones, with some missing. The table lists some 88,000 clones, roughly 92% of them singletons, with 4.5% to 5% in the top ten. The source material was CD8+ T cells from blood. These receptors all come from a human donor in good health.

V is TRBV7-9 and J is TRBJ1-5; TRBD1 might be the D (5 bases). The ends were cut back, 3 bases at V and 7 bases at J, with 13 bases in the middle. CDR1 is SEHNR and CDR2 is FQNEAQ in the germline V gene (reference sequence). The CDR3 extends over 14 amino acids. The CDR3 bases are TGTGCCAGCAGCTTGGGCGGGAGGGGACAGCCCCAGCATTTT. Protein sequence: CASSLGGRGQPQHF.

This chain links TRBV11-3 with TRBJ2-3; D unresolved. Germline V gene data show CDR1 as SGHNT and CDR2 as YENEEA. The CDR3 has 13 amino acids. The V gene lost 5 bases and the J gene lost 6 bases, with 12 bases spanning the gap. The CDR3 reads CASSPWPFDTQYF. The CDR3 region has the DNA TGTGCCAGCAGCCCTTGGCCCTTTGATACGCAGTATTTT.

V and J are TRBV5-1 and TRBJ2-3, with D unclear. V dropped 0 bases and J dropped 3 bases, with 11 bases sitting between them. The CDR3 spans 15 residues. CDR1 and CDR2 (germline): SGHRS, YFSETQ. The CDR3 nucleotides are TGCGCCAGCAGCTTGGCCGGTCGCGTTACAGATACGCAGTATTTT. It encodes CASSLAGRVTDTQYF.

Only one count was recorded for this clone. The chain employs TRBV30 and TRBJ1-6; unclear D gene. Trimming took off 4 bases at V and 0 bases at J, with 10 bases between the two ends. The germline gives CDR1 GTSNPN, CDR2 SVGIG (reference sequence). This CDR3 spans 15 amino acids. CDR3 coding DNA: TGTGCCTGGAAACTAATGAGCTCCTATAATTCACCCCTCCACTTT. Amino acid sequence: CAWKLMSSYNSPLHF.

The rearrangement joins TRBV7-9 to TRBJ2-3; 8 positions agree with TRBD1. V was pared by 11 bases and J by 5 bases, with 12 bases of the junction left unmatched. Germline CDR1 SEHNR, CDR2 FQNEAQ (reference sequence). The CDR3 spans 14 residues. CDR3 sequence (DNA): TGTGCCGTCGAATGGACAGGGCCCGGAGATACGCAGTATTTT. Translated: CAVEWTGPGDTQYF.

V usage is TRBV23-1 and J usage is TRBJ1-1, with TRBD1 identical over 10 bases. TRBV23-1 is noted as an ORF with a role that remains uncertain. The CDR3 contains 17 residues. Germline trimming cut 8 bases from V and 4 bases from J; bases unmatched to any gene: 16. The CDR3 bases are TGCGCCAGCTCTGGAGCCCCGGGACAGGGGAAACTCACTGAAGCTTTCTTT. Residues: CASSGAPGQGKLTEAFF.

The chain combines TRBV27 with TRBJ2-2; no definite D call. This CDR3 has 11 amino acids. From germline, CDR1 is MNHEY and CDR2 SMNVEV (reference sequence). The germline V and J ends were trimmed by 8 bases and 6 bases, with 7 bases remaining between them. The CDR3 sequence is CASLSAGELFF. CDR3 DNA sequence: TGTGCCAGCTTGTCCGCCGGGGAGCTGTTTTTT.

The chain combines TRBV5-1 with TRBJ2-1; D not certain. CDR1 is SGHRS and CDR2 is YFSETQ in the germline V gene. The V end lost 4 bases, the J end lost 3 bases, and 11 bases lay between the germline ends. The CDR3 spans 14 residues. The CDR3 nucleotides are TGCGCCAGCAGCCCCCTCGGCAGCTACAATGAGCAGTTCTTC. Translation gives CASSPLGSYNEQFF.

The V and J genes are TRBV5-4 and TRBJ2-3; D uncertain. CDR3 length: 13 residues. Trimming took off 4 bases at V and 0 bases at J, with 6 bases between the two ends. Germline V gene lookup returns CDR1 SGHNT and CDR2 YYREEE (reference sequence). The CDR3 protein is CASSPTSTDTQYF. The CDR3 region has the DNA TGTGCCAGCAGCCCGACTAGCACAGATACGCAGTATTTT. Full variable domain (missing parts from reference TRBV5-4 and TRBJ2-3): ETGVTQSPTHLIKTRGQQVTLRCSSQSGHNTVSWYQQALGQGPQFIFQYYREEENGRGNFPPRFSGLQFPNYSSELNVNALELDDSALYLCASSPTSTDTQYFGPGTRLTVL.

The CDR3 nucleotides read TGTGCCAGCAGTTACGCAGGGGGCCAAGAGACCCAGTACTTC. Encoded protein: CASSYAGGQETQYF. V gene TRBV6-5 combines with J gene TRBJ2-5, with TRBD1 matching 7 bases. This CDR3 has 14 amino acids. CDR1 is MNHEY and CDR2 is SVGAGI in the germline V gene. The V gene end was trimmed by 2 bases and the J gene end by 1 base; junction bases not matched to a gene: 1.

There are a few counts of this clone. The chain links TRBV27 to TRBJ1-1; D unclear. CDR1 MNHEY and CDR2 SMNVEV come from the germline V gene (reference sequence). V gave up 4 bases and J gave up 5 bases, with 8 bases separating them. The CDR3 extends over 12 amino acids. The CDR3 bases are TGTGCCAGCAGTTCCGGTGGAACTGAAGCTTTCTTT. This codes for CASSSGGTEAFF.

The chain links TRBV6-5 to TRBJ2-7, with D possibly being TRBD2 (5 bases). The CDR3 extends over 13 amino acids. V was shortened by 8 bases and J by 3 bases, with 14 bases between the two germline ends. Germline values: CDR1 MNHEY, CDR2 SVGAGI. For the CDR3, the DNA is TGTGCCAGCTCACTACTAGATAACTACGAGCAGTACTTC. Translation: CASSLLDNYEQYF.

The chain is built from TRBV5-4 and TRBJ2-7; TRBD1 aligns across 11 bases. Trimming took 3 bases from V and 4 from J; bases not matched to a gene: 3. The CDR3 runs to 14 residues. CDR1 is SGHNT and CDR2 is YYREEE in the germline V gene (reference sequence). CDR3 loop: CASSWDRGGYEQYF. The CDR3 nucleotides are TGTGCCAGCAGCTGGGACAGGGGGGGTTACGAGCAGTACTTC.

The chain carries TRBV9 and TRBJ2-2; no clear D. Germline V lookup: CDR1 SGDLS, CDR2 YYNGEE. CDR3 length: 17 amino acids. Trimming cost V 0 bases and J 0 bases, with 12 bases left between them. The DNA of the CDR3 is TGTGCCAGCAGCGTAGCTAGGCTAGTCCCGAACACCGGGGAGCTGTTTTTT. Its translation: CASSVARLVPNTGELFF.

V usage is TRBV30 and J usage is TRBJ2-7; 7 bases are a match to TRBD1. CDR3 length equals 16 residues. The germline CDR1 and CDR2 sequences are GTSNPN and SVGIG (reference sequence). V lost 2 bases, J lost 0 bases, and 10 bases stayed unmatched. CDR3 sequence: CAWSSRTGTSSYEQYF. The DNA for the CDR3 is TGTGCCTGGAGTTCACGGACAGGCACGAGCTCCTACGAGCAGTACTTC.

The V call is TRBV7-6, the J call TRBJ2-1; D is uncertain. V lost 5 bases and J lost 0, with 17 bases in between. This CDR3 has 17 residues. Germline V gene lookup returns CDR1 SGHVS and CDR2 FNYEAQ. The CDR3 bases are TGTGCCAGCAGCCTGTTGAGTGCCCTGAGCTCCTACAATGAGCAGTTCTTC. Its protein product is CASSLLSALSSYNEQFF.

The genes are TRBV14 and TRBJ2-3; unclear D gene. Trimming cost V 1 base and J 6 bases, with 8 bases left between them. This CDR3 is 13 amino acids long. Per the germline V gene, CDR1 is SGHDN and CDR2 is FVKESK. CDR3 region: CASSQVSLDTQYF. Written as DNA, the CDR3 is TGTGCCAGCAGCCAAGTCTCCCTCGATACGCAGTATTTT.

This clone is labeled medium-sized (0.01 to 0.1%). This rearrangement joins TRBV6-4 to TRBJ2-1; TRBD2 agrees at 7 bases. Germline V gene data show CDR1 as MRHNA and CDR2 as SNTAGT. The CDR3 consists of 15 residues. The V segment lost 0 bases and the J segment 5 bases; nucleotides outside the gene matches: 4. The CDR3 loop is CASSDSAGENNEQFF. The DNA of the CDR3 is TGTGCCAGCAGTGACTCGGCGGGGGAGAACAATGAGCAGTTCTTC.

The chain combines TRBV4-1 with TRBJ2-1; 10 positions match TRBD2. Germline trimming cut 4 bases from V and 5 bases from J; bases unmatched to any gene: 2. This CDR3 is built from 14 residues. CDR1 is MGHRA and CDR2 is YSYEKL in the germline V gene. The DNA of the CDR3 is TGCGCCAGCAGCCCTAGCGGGGGAAACAATGAGCAGTTCTTC. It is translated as CASSPSGGNNEQFF.

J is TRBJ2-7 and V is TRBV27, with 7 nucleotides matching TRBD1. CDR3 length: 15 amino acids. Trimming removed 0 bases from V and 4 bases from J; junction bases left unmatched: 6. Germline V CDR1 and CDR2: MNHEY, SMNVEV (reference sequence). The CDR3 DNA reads TGTGCCAGCAGTTTATCGGAACAGGGGCCGTACGAGCAGTACTTC. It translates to CASSLSEQGPYEQYF.

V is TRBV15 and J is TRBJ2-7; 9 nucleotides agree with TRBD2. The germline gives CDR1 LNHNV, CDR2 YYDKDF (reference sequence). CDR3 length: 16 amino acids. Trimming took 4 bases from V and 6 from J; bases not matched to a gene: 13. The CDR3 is CATSNLPWAGGREQYF. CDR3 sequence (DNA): TGTGCCACCAGCAACCTTCCTTGGGCGGGAGGGCGCGAGCAGTACTTC. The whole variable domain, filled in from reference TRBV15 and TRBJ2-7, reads DAMVIQNPRYQVTQFGKPVTLSCSQTLNHNVMYWYQQKSSQAPKLLFHYYDKDFNNEADTPDNFQSRRPNTSFCFLDIRSPGLGDTAMYLCATSNLPWAGGREQYFGPGTRLTVT.

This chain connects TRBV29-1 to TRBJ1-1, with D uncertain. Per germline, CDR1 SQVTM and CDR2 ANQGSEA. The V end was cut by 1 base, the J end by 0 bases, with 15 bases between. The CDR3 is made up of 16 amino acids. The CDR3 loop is CSVEGIPRPMNTEAFF. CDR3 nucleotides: TGCAGCGTTGAAGGCATCCCGCGGCCTATGAACACTGAAGCTTTCTTT.